A single sample gave rise to the 11 T cell receptor beta chains below, sequenced in a study of beta chain features in type 1 diabetes. Regarding the study as a whole: In all four CD4+ subsets, TCRB CDR3 length was significantly, moderately reduced in type 1 diabetes.

The whole isolated RNA underwent reverse transcription, so sequencing captured expressed TCRB transcripts. The method was immunoSEQ multiplex PCR; TCRdb's version includes in-frame clones alone and lacks a portion of them. The table has some 640,000 clones, about 14% seen once. Their recognized antigens are unknown. The specimen was naive CD4+ T cells from blood. These receptors all stem from a man younger than 35 with type 1 diabetes.

V and J are TRBV9 and TRBJ2-3, with D possibly matching TRBD1 (5 bases). Germline V CDR1 and CDR2: SGDLS, YYNGEE. The CDR3 sequence is 15 residues long. The V gene lost 1 base and the J gene lost 0 bases, with 9 bases spanning the gap. The CDR3: CASSVMTASTDTQYF. CDR3 coding DNA: TGTGCCAGCAGCGTAATGACAGCTAGCACAGATACGCAGTATTTT.

Only a few counts were recorded for this clone. A read error is possible here, since a much larger clone lies one base away. The sample carries other DNA sequences with the same CDR3. This rearrangement joins TRBV11-2 to TRBJ2-5; D call uncertain. The germline gives CDR1 SGHAT, CDR2 FQNNGV. The CDR3 consists of 11 residues. V lost 5 bases and J 2 bases, leaving 3 bases between the germline ends. CDR3 nucleotide sequence: TGTGCCAGCAGCCCTCAAGAGACCCAGTACTTC. Protein: CASSPQETQYF.

The chain couples TRBV6-5 to TRBJ2-7, with D hard to call. The CDR3 has 13 residues. The V gene lost 2 bases and the J gene lost 6 bases, with 11 bases spanning the gap. CDR1 MNHEY and CDR2 SVGAGI come from the germline V gene. CDR3 region: CASSYPASREQYF. The CDR3 bases are TGTGCCAGCAGTTACCCCGCTAGTCGCGAGCAGTACTTC.

In its sample, this clone was seen a few times. The gene calls are TRBV29-1 and TRBJ2-6, with TRBD1 matching over 7 bases. Looked up from germline, CDR1 is SQVTM and CDR2 is ANQGSEA. This CDR3 is built from 16 residues. Germline trimming cut 6 bases from V and 0 bases from J; bases unmatched to any gene: 8. For the CDR3, the DNA is TGCAGCGTACTACGGGACAGCGTCTCTGGGGCCAACGTCCTGACTTTC. It encodes CSVLRDSVSGANVLTF.

This clone was found a few times. The CDR3 loop reads CSVAPGGRYEQYF. CDR3 DNA sequence: TGCAGCGTTGCGCCAGGGGGCCGGTACGAGCAGTACTTC. The chain joins TRBV29-1 to TRBJ2-7, with 8 bases matching TRBD1. Germline V lookup: CDR1 SQVTM, CDR2 ANQGSEA. With 4 bases clipped from V and 4 bases from J, the junction kept 6 bases outside the gene matches. The CDR3 consists of 13 residues.

V gene TRBV13 combines with J gene TRBJ1-4; possible D gene TRBD1, 6 bases. CDR1 and CDR2 (germline): PRHDT, FYEKMQ (reference sequence). V was trimmed by 4 bases and J by 3 bases, leaving 12 bases between them. The length of the CDR3 is 15 residues. This CDR3 reads CASSSVGGPNEKLFF. The CDR3 bases are TGTGCCAGCAGCTCCGTAGGGGGTCCTAATGAAAAACTGTTTTTT.

The sample holds a few counts of this clone. The chain recombines TRBV2 with TRBJ2-7; D gene uncertain. Germline values: CDR1 SNHLY, CDR2 FYNNEI. This CDR3 spans 12 amino acids. V lost 2 bases to trimming and J lost 2 bases, with 4 bases between them. The CDR3 loop is CASSEMAYEQYF. CDR3 DNA sequence: TGTGCCAGCAGTGAAATGGCCTACGAGCAGTACTTC.

This clone was observed a few times. This sequence joins TRBV6-5 and TRBJ1-5; TRBD1 agrees at 7 bases. The ends lost 4 bases at V and 2 bases at J; junction bases unmatched: 8. The CDR3 totals 16 residues. Looked up from germline, CDR1 is MNHEY and CDR2 is SVGAGI. Here the CDR3 DNA reads TGTGCCAGCAGTTCCGACAGGGCCCCAGGCAATCAGCCCCAGCATTTT. Encoded protein: CASSSDRAPGNQPQHF.

This CDR3 is CASSSGLRETQYF. In DNA form, the CDR3 reads TGTGCCAGCAGTTCGGGACTGAGGGAGACCCAGTACTTC. This chain links TRBV6-5 with TRBJ2-5; perhaps TRBD2 as D (6 bases). The V end lost 4 bases, the J end lost 5 bases, and 11 bases lay between the germline ends. The CDR3 totals 13 residues. CDR1 MNHEY and CDR2 SVGAGI come from the germline V gene.

This clone was counted a few times. The V and J genes are TRBV4-3 and TRBJ1-1; D not resolved. Germline V CDR1 and CDR2: LGHNA, YSLEER. Deletions cut 4 bases from V and 1 base from J, with 13 bases between. CDR3 size: 15 residues. The chain's CDR3 is CASSLGGVENTEAFF. CDR3 nucleotide sequence: TGCGCCAGCAGCCTCGGTGGGGTCGAGAACACTGAAGCTTTCTTT.

This clone has a handful of counts. V and J are TRBV25-1 and TRBJ1-5; D unclear. Germline V gives CDR1 MGHDK, CDR2 SYGVNS. The CDR3 is made up of 13 amino acids. The V end lost 3 bases, the J end lost 6 bases, and 9 bases lay between the germline ends. The CDR3 region is CASSDTGVQPQHF. The DNA of the CDR3 is TGTGCCAGCAGTGATACCGGGGTTCAGCCCCAGCATTTT.